This record covers a single TCR beta chain. This entry is derived from a study of blood T cell repertoires in COVID-19. Method: immunoSEQ multiplex PCR; TCRdb's copy keeps in-frame clones and lacks some. The table shows roughly 390,000 clones, with 87% occurring only once. The specimen was peripheral blood. The clonotype was recovered from a woman in her 30s with COVID-19, enrolled during active disease.

For the CDR3, the DNA is TGTGCCTGCCATAGTGAGCGGGCCGAGGCTACCTACAATGAGCAGTTCTTC. Protein sequence: CACHSERAEATYNEQFF. The chain has TRBV30 and TRBJ2-1; possibly TRBD2 for D (6 bases). V was pared by 6 bases and J by 2 bases, with 23 bases between. From germline, CDR1 is GTSNPN and CDR2 SVGIG (reference sequence). CDR3 size: 17 residues. The entire variable domain, with the rest obtained from reference TRBV30 and TRBJ2-1, is as follows: SQTIHQWPATLVQPVGSPLSLECTVEGTSNPNLYWYRQAAGRGLQLLFYSVGIGQISSEVPQNLSASRPQDRQFILSSKKLLLSDSGFYLCACHSERAEATYNEQFFGPGTRLTVL.